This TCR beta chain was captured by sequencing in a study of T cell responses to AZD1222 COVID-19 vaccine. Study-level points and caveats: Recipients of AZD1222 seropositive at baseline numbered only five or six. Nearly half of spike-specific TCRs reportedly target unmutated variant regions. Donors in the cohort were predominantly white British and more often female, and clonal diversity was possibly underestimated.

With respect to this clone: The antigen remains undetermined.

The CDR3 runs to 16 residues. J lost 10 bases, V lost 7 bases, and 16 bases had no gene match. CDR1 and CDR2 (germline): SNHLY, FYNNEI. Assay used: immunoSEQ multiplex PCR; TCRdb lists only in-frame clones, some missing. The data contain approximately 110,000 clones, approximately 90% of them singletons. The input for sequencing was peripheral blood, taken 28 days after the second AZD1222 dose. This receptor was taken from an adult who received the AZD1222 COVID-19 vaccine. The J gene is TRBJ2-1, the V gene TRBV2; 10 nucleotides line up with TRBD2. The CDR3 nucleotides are TGTGCCAGCAACCCAATTAGCGGGGGGCTACAACTGGAGCAGTTCTTC. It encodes CASNPISGGLQLEQFF.